These 4 T cell receptor beta chains were sequenced from one sample in a study of Ad26.COV2.S vaccination and SARS-CoV-2 variants. Documented treatment: roughly 18 received Ad26.COV2.S at low or high dose, single or two shots; five or six received placebo; per-sample allocation not given. Sample collection was performed on day 63 after the first vaccine or placebo injection. The assay was immunoSEQ multiplex PCR, and TCRdb's table has in-frame clones only and misses some. In the table there are approximately 420,000 clones, about nine tenths of which are singletons. The material sequenced was peripheral blood, taken in a trial of Ad26.COV2.S vaccine versus placebo. These receptors all stem from a person aged 18-65 years who received the Ad26.COV2.S COVID-19 vaccine or a placebo.

The chain uses TRBV6-5 and TRBJ1-1; D is unclear. CDR3 length equals 15 residues. Germline loops: CDR1 MNHEY, CDR2 SVGAGI. Trimming removed 10 bases from V and 7 bases from J, with 25 bases in between. The CDR3 sequence: CATIAYKSGRLEAFF. DNA for the CDR3: TGTGCCACCATAGCCTACAAGAGTGGACGTCTTGAAGCTTTCTTT.

CDR3 residues: CASSLLGTDDSPLHF. In DNA, the CDR3 is TGTGCCAGCAGTCTACTAGGAACCGATGATTCACCCCTCCACTTT. This chain uses TRBV6-5 with TRBJ1-6; D uncertain. Germline CDR1 and CDR2: MNHEY and SVGAGI. V was clipped by 5 bases and J by 8 bases, with 16 bases between them. CDR3 size: 15 residues.

Concerning this clone itself: At the DNA level, this CDR3 is encoded by other sequences in the same sample as well. The gene calls are TRBV3-1 (or the pseudogene TRBV3-2) and TRBJ2-7, with unresolved D. This CDR3 has 14 residues. The germline V gene encodes CDR1 LGHDT and CDR2 YNNKEL (reference sequence). The V and J ends lost 0 bases and 4 bases respectively, with 10 bases between them. For the CDR3, the DNA is TGTGCCAGCAGCCAAGATCTGACCGGGTACGAGCAGTACTTC. It yields the protein CASSQDLTGYEQYF.

The rearrangement joins TRBV6-5 to TRBJ2-3; D gene uncertain. The germline gives CDR1 MNHEY, CDR2 SVGAGI. This CDR3 region has 16 residues. The germline V and J ends were trimmed by 3 bases and 0 bases, with 13 bases remaining between them. The CDR3 spells CASSYNSLRSTDTQYF. The CDR3 bases are TGTGCCAGCAGTTATAACAGCCTGAGGAGCACAGATACGCAGTATTTT.